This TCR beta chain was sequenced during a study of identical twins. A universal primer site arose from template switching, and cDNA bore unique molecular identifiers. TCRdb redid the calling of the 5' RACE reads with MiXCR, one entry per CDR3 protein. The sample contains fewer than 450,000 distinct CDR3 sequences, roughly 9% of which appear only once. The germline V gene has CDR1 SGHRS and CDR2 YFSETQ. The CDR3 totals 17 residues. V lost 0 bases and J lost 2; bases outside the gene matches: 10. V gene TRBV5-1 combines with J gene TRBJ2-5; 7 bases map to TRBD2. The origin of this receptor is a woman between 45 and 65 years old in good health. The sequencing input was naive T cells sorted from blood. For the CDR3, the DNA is TGCGCCAGCAGCTTGGCCCTAGCGGACCCGTGGCAAGAGACCCAGTACTTC. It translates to CASSLALADPWQETQYF.